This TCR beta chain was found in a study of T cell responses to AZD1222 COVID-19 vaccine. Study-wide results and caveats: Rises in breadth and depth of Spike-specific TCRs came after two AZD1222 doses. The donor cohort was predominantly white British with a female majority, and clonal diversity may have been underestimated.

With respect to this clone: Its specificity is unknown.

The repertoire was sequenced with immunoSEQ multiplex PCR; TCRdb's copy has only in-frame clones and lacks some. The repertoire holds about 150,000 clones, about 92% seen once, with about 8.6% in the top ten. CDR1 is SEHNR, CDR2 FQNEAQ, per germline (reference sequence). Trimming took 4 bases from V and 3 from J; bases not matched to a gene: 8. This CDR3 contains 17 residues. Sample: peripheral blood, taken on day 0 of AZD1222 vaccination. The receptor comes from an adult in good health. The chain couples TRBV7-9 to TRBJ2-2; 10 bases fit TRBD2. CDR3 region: CASSSLAAGGYTGELFF. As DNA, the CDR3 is TGTGCCAGCAGCTCCCTAGCAGCGGGGGGGTACACCGGGGAGCTGTTTTTT.